Listed here are 9 T cell receptor beta chains from one sample, sequenced in a study of blood T cell repertoires in COVID-19. Clones were sequenced by immunoSEQ multiplex PCR, and TCRdb holds only the in-frame ones, with some missing. The profile shows a few hundred thousand clones, roughly 90% of them singletons. The sample was PBMCs or T cells enriched from blood (not recorded which). These receptors all stem from a woman aged 18-35 years who had recovered from COVID-19.

This sequence joins TRBV4-3 and TRBJ2-1, with 9 bases fitting TRBD2. CDR1 LGHNA and CDR2 YSLEER come from the germline V gene. CDR3 length: 16 amino acids. Unmatched junction bases numbered 9, after V lost 4 bases and J lost 5 bases. For the CDR3, the DNA is TGCGCCAGCAGCCCTTATAGCGGGAGATTCAACAATGAGCAGTTCTTC. As protein: CASSPYSGRFNNEQFF.

V gene TRBV7-3 combines with J gene TRBJ2-2; TRBD2 matches 14 bases. Germline assignment: CDR1 SGHTA and CDR2 FQGTGA. The CDR3 loop spans 18 amino acids. V gave up 2 bases and J gave up 4 bases; unmatched junction bases: 6. CDR3 protein: CASSLGGLAGGGTGELFF. In DNA form, the CDR3 reads TGTGCCAGCAGCTTAGGAGGACTAGCGGGAGGTGGCACCGGGGAGCTGTTTTTT.

A few counts support this clone. The rearrangement links TRBV4-2 to TRBJ2-2; 7 bases are shared with TRBD2. Germline-derived CDR1 and CDR2 are LGHNA and YNFKEQ. There are 16 residues in the CDR3. Trimming at V came to 6 bases and at J to 7 bases, leaving 14 bases not matched to a gene. CDR3 protein: CASRKEGGLDYGELFF. CDR3 coding DNA: TGTGCCAGCAGAAAAGAGGGTGGACTAGACTACGGGGAGCTGTTTTTT.

The chain uses TRBV5-6 and TRBJ1-2; D perhaps matches TRBD1 (6 bases). The V and J ends lost 1 base and 3 bases respectively, with 10 bases between them. CDR3 length equals 14 residues. Looked up from germline, CDR1 is SGHDT and CDR2 is YYEEEE. The CDR3 sequence: CASSLSRGYYGYTF. The CDR3 DNA is TGTGCCAGCAGCTTGAGTAGGGGGTACTATGGCTACACCTTC. Looking up the rest from reference TRBV5-6 and TRBJ1-2 gives the full variable domain: DAGVTQSPTHLIKTRGQQVTLRCSPKSGHDTVSWYQQALGQGPQFIFQYYEEEERQRGNFPDRFSGHQFPNYSSELNVNALLLGDSALYLCASSLSRGYYGYTFGSGTRLTVV.

The chain couples TRBV20-1 to TRBJ2-2; D possibly corresponds to TRBD2 (6 bases). There are 15 residues in the CDR3. Germline V lookup: CDR1 DFQATT, CDR2 SNEGSKA (reference sequence). The ends were cut back, 3 bases at V and 4 bases at J, with 15 bases in the middle. The CDR3: CSASNNGRSTGELFF. The CDR3 DNA is TGCAGTGCTAGTAATAACGGGAGATCCACCGGGGAGCTGTTTTTT.

The J gene is TRBJ1-1, the V gene TRBV5-5, with D perhaps TRBD1 (6 bases). The CDR3 length is 14 residues. Germline CDR1 reads SGHKS; CDR2 reads YYEKEE (reference sequence). V lost 1 base and J lost 1, with 8 bases in between. Here the CDR3 reads CASSLQQGNTEAFF. The DNA for the CDR3 is TGTGCCAGCAGCTTGCAACAGGGGAACACTGAAGCTTTCTTT.

The J gene is TRBJ2-2, the V gene TRBV5-4; the match to TRBD2 covers 10 bases. Germline V gene sequence: CDR1 SGHNT, CDR2 YYREEE (reference sequence). The CDR3 has 18 residues. V gave up 0 bases and J gave up 4 bases; unmatched junction bases: 9. The CDR3 region is CASSLAPAGGPGTGELFF. The CDR3 DNA reads TGTGCCAGCAGCTTGGCCCCAGCGGGGGGGCCCGGCACCGGGGAGCTGTTTTTT.

This clone was observed a single time. This rearrangement joins TRBV7-6 to TRBJ1-4; D perhaps matches TRBD1 (6 bases). V gave up 5 bases and J gave up 3 bases, with 10 bases separating them. Germline V gene sequence: CDR1 SGHVS, CDR2 FNYEAQ. This CDR3 comprises 14 residues. CDR3 sequence: CASSRQVSNEKLFF. CDR3 in DNA: TGTGCCAGCAGCCGACAGGTGTCTAATGAAAAACTGTTTTTT.

The chain links TRBV5-4 to TRBJ1-2, with D perhaps matching TRBD1 (6 bases). CDR1 and CDR2 (germline): SGHNT, YYREEE (reference sequence). The CDR3 spans 14 residues. Between the trimmed V and J ends, which lost 4 bases and 6 bases, there was a span of 16 bases. CDR3 sequence: CASSANTGRNGYTF. The DNA of the CDR3 is TGTGCCAGCAGCGCTAATACAGGGCGGAATGGCTACACCTTC.